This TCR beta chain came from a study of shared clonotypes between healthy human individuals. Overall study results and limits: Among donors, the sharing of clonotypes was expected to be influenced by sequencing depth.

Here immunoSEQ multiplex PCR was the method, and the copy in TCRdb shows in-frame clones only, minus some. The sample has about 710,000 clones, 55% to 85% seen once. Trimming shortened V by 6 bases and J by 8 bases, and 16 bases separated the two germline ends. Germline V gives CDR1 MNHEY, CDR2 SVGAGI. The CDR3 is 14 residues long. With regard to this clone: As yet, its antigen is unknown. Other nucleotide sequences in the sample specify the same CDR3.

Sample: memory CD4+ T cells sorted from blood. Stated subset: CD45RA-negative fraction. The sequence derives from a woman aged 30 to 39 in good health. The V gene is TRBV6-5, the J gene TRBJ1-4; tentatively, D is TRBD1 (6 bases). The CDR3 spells CASSPRGVGEKLFF. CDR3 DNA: TGTGCCAGCAGCCCTAGGGGGGTAGGAGAAAAACTGTTTTTT.